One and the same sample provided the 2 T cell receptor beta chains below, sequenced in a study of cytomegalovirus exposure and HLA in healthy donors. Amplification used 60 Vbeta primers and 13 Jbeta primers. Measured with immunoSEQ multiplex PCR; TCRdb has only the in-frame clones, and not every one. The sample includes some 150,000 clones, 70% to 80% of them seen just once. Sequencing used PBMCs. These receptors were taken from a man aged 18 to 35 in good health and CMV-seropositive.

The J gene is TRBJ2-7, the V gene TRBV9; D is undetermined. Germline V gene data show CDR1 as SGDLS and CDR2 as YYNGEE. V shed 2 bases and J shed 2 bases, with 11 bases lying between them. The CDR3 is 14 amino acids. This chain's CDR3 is CASSVGQAAYEQYF. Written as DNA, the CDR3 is TGTGCCAGCAGCGTTGGCCAGGCAGCCTACGAGCAGTACTTC.

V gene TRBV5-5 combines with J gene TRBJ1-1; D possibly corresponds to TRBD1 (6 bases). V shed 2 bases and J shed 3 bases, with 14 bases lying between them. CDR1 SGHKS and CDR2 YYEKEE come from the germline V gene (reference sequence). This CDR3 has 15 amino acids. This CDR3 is CASSLFVGGDTEAFF. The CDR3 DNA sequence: TGTGCCAGCAGCTTATTCGTAGGGGGTGACACTGAAGCTTTCTTT.